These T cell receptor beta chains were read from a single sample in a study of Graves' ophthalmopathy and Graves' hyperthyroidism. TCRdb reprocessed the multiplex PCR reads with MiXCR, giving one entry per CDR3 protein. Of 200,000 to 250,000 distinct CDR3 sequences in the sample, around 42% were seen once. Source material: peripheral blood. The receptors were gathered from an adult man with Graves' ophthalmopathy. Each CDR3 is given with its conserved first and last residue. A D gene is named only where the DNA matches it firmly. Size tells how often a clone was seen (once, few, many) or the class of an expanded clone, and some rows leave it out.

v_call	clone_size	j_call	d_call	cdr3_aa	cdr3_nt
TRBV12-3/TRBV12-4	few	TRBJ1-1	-	CASSFGRGATNTEAFF	TGTGCCAGCAGTTTTGGGCGTGGGGCTACGAACACTGAAGCTTTCTTT
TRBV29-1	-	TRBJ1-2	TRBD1	CSGRRGEGYTF	TGCAGCGGGCGCAGGGGGGAAGGCTACACCTTC
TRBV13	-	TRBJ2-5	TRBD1	CASSWSSTGGAVPGKCF	TGTGCCAGCAGCTGGTCCTCTACAGGGGGCGCGGTCCCCGGGAAGTGCTTC
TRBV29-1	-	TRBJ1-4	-	CSVDSPGSNEKLFF	TGCAGCGTTGATTCCCCGGGATCTAATGAAAAACTGTTTTTT
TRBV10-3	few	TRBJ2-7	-	CASTNRGGSYEQYF	TGTGCCAGCACCAACAGGGGGGGGTCCTACGAGCAGTACTTC
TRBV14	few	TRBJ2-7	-	CASSQEGGSYEQYF	TGTGCCAGCAGCCAAGAGGGCGGCTCCTACGAGCAGTACTTC
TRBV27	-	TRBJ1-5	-	CASTPTYNQPQHF	TGTGCCAGCACCCCTACTTACAATCAGCCCCAGCATTTT
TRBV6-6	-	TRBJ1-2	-	CASSYSLELHF	TGTGCCAGCAGTTACTCGTTGGAACTGCACTTC
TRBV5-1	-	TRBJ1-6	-	CASRAQASSYDSPLHF	TGCGCCAGCCGGGCCCAGGCGAGCTCCTATGATTCACCCCTCCACTTC
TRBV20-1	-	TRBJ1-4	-	CSASPGHGEKLFF	TGCAGTGCTAGCCCGGGACACGGTGAAAAACTGTTTTTT
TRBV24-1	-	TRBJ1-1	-	CATSEYFRDRRPNTEAFF	TGTGCCACCAGTGAATATTTTCGAGACAGGAGACCGAACACTGAAGCTTTCTTT
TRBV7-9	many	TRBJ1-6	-	CASTTGTAQNAPLHF	TGTGCCAGCACCACCGGCACGGCCCAAAACGCGCCCCTCCACTTT
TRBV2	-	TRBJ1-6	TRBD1	CASSLAGGPNNSPLHF	TGTGCCAGCAGCCTCGCAGGGGGCCCGAATAATTCACCCCTCCACTTT
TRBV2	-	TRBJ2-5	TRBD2	CASSDAPRGSGGEQETQYF	TGTGCCAGCAGTGACGCCCCGCGGGGTAGCGGGGGGGAGCAAGAGACCCAGTACTTC
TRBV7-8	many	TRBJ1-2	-	CASSLVGGNYGYTF	TGTGCCAGCAGCTTAGTGGGGGGTAACTATGGCTACACCTTC
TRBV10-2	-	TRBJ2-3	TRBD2	CASKGPSGDTQYF	TGCGCCAGCAAGGGGCCTAGCGGGGATACGCAGTATTTT
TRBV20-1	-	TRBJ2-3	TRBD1	CSATTGRLPDTQYF	TGCAGTGCGACGACAGGGCGGCTTCCAGATACGCAGTATTTT
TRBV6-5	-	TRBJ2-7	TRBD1	CASSSTGVGEQYF	TGTGCCAGCAGTTCAACAGGGGTGGGCGAGCAGTACTTC
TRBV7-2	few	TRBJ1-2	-	CASSLMVDYGYTF	TGTGCCAGCAGCTTAATGGTCGACTATGGCTACACCTTC
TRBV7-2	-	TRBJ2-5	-	CASGGGVQETQYF	TGTGCCAGCGGAGGCGGGGTCCAGGAGACCCAGTACTTC
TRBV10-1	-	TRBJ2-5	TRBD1	CASYSTGEETQYF	TGCGCCAGCTACTCGACAGGGGAAGAGACCCAGTACTTC
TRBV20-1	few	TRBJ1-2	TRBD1	CSARISGGSNYGYTF	TGCAGTGCTAGGATCTCAGGGGGCTCGAACTATGGCTACACCTTC